Below are 11 T cell receptor beta chains sequenced from a single sample in a study of T cells expressing NK-cell markers. TCRdb re-called the 5' RACE reads and catalogs CDR3 proteins one per entry, DNA excluded. Here the sample table reports 400,000 or so distinct CDR3 sequences. Sequencing was carried out using blood T cells: a sorted CD56 or NKG2C T cell subset, CD4+ or CD8+ T cells, or bulk PBMC T cells (not recorded which). These receptor sequences come from a woman in her fifties or sixties in good health.

The chain carries TRBV10-2 and TRBJ2-2; the TCRdb call, TRBD1, lacks DNA for checking. The germline gives CDR1 WSHSY, CDR2 SAAADI. This CDR3 is built from 17 residues. The CDR3 sequence: CASTKLESPGDTGELFF.

This sequence joins TRBV29-1 and TRBJ2-1; the D call of TRBD1 rests on TCRdb alone, since no DNA is present to check it. Germline CDR1 is SQVTM and CDR2 is ANQGSEA. The CDR3 runs to 14 residues. CDR3: CSVRDRGSLNEQFF.

The genes are TRBV7-8 and TRBJ2-1; TCRdb's D call, TRBD1, is unchecked because there is no DNA. CDR1 is SGHVS, CDR2 FQNEAQ, per germline. The CDR3 is made up of 15 amino acids. This CDR3 is CASSSPGTLYNEQFF.

The CDR3 here is CASSLPGVGTGHDMNTEAFF. The chain is built from TRBV7-6 and TRBJ1-1; lacking DNA, the TRBD1 call made by TCRdb goes unchecked. The V gene's germline CDR1 is SGHVS and CDR2 FNYEAQ. CDR3 size: 20 residues.

The V call is TRBV4-2, the J call TRBJ2-5; TCRdb returns TRBD1, unconfirmable since there is no DNA. Germline CDR1 LGHNA, CDR2 YNFKEQ. This CDR3 has 14 residues. The CDR3 loop is CASSQVQGGETQYF.

CDR3 sequence: CASSDGRTVINYGYTF. The rearrangement uses TRBV6-1 and TRBJ1-2; TCRdb's D call of TRBD1 is untestable without DNA. Germline V lookup: CDR1 MNHNS, CDR2 SASEGT. This CDR3 is 16 amino acids long.

V gene TRBV11-3 combines with J gene TRBJ2-7. The CDR3 extends over 13 amino acids. The V gene's germline CDR1 is SGHNT and CDR2 YENEEA. The CDR3: CASSSSGPYEQYF.

The chain links TRBV12-3 or TRBV12-4 to TRBJ1-1. This CDR3 has 14 residues. CDR3 sequence: CASSYGILSTEAFF.

The gene calls are TRBV12-3 or TRBV12-4 and TRBJ2-1; TCRdb calls TRBD1, which cannot be checked without DNA. The CDR3 consists of 18 residues. The CDR3 protein is CASSLTASGGTKYNEQFF.

CDR3 sequence: CSVPSGSQYEQYF. V is TRBV29-1 and J is TRBJ2-7; lacking DNA, the TRBD2 call made by TCRdb goes unchecked. The germline CDR1 and CDR2 sequences are SQVTM and ANQGSEA. CDR3 length: 13 amino acids.

CDR3 in amino acids: CASSYSTGGGPQHF. The chain uses TRBV6-2 or TRBV6-3 and TRBJ1-5; TCRdb names TRBD1, which stays unverified in the absence of DNA. In germline, CDR1 is MNHEY, CDR2 SVGEGT. The CDR3 sequence is 14 residues long.